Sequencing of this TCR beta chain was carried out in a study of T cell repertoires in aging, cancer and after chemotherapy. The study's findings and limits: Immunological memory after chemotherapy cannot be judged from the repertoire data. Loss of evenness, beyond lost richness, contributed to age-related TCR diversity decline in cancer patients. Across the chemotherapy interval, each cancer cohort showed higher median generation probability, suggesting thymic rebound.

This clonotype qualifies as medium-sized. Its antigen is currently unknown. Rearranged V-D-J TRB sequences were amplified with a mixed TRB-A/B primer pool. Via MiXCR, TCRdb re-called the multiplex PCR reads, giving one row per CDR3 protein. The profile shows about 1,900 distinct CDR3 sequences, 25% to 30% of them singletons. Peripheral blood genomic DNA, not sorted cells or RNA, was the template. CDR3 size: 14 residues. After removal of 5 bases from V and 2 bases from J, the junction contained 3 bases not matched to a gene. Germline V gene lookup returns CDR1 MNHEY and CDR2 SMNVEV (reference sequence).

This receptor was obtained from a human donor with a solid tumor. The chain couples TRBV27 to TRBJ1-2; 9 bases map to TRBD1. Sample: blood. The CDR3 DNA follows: TGTGCCAGCAGTACACAGGGGGCAAACTATGGCTACACCTTC. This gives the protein CASSTQGANYGYTF.